A single sample is the source of the 13 T cell receptor beta chains below, sequenced in a study of cytomegalovirus exposure and HLA in healthy donors. Here immunoSEQ multiplex PCR was the method, and the copy in TCRdb shows in-frame clones only, minus some. The table has 150,000 to 200,000 clones, roughly 80% seen once. Sequenced: PBMCs. The receptor source for this set is a man aged 25-40 years in good health and CMV-seropositive.

V and J are TRBV4-3 and TRBJ1-1; D is possibly TRBD1 (5 bases). The CDR3 consists of 16 residues. Per the germline V gene, CDR1 is LGHNA and CDR2 is YSLEER. With 3 bases removed from V and 3 bases from J, the gap between germline ends came to 17 bases. CDR3 in DNA: TGCGCCAGCAGCCATAACCTTCAGACGGGGGACACTGAAGCTTTCTTT. Translation: CASSHNLQTGDTEAFF.

The CDR3 DNA reads as TGCGCCAGCAGCCAAGGCACCGGGACAGGGGACGAGCAGTACTTC. It yields the protein CASSQGTGTGDEQYF. The chain joins TRBV4-3 to TRBJ2-7; 10 bases are shared with TRBD1. V was pared by 1 base and J by 5 bases, with 5 bases of the junction left unmatched. CDR3 length: 15 residues. The germline gives CDR1 LGHNA, CDR2 YSLEER.

The chain employs TRBV6-5 and TRBJ1-4; no clear D. The CDR3 covers 15 residues. Per the germline V gene, CDR1 is MNHEY and CDR2 is SVGAGI. V was clipped by 2 bases and J by 4 bases, with 11 bases between them. The CDR3 DNA follows: TGTGCCAGCAGTTACCGGAGGCGTAGTAATGAAAAACTGTTTTTT. This gives the protein CASSYRRRSNEKLFF.

The CDR3 bases are TGTGCTAGTGGTCAATATAGCGTGGATACGCAGTATTTT. Protein sequence: CASGQYSVDTQYF. The rearrangement links TRBV12-5 to TRBJ2-3, with a weak D call TRBD2 (5 bases). Trimming removed 5 bases from V and 6 bases from J, with 12 bases in between. This CDR3 is 13 amino acids long. CDR1 and CDR2 from the germline V gene are LGHNT and FRNRAP.

The rearrangement joins TRBV7-3 to TRBJ2-5; 7 bases line up with TRBD2. V gave up 2 bases and J gave up 2 bases; unmatched junction bases: 5. CDR1 is SGHTA, CDR2 FQGTGA, per germline. The CDR3 totals 15 residues. The chain's CDR3 is CASSLGGGEQETQYF. The CDR3 coding sequence is TGTGCCAGCAGCTTAGGGGGAGGGGAACAAGAGACCCAGTACTTC.

The V call is TRBV5-1, the J call TRBJ2-1; 8 nucleotides agree with TRBD2. The CDR3 extends over 15 amino acids. CDR1 and CDR2 from the germline V gene are SGHRS and YFSETQ. Trimming removed 2 bases from V and 6 bases from J; junction bases left unmatched: 7. DNA of the CDR3: TGCGCCAGCAGCTTTTTTGCGGGGGGATTCAATGAGCAGTTCTTC. As protein: CASSFFAGGFNEQFF.

This rearrangement joins TRBV6-4 to TRBJ2-2; weak D call: TRBD1 (5 bases). This CDR3 is 16 amino acids long. The V gene's germline CDR1 is MRHNA and CDR2 SNTAGT. Trimming pared 0 bases from V and 2 bases from J, leaving 10 bases between. CDR3 amino acids: CASSDSGQGNTGELFF. The CDR3 DNA sequence: TGTGCCAGCAGTGACTCGGGGCAGGGAAACACCGGGGAGCTGTTTTTT.

This chain connects TRBV10-3 to TRBJ2-3, with a tentative D call TRBD2 (6 bases). The CDR3 is 15 residues long. V lost 2 bases, J lost 2 bases, and 11 bases lay in between. Germline assignment: CDR1 ENHRY and CDR2 SYGVKD. CDR3 protein: CAISEPRTITDTQYF. CDR3 nucleotide sequence: TGTGCCATCAGTGAGCCTCGGACTATCACAGATACGCAGTATTTT.

This clone was recorded many times. The chain recombines TRBV27 with TRBJ2-3, with 7 bases lining up with TRBD2. The CDR3 spans 17 residues. Germline V lookup: CDR1 MNHEY, CDR2 SMNVEV (reference sequence). After removal of 5 bases from V and 2 bases from J, the junction contained 13 bases not matched to a gene. The CDR3: CASSTPSGTIHTDTQYF. DNA of the CDR3: TGTGCCAGCAGTACTCCCTCCGGGACTATCCACACAGATACGCAGTATTTT.

A word on this clone: A much larger clone lies one base from this, so it may be a read error. This chain links TRBV7-9 with TRBJ2-2; 8 bases fit TRBD1. The V gene end was trimmed by 4 bases and the J gene end by 3 bases; junction bases not matched to a gene: 1. CDR3 size: 14 residues. Germline lookup yields CDR1 SEHNR and CDR2 FQNEAQ (reference sequence). This chain's CDR3 is CASSSTGDTGELFF. As DNA, the CDR3 is TGTGCCAGCAGCTCGACAGGGGACACCGGGGAGCTGTTTTTT.

The genes are TRBV4-1 and TRBJ2-7, with D maybe TRBD1 (5 bases). V was cut by 0 bases and J by 0 bases, with 15 bases left in between. CDR3 length: 17 residues. CDR1 and CDR2 (germline): MGHRA, YSYEKL. CDR3 amino acids: CASSQESGRTISYEQYF. The CDR3 DNA reads as TGCGCCAGCAGCCAAGAGTCCGGCCGGACAATCTCCTACGAGCAGTACTTC.

V is TRBV10-1 and J is TRBJ1-1; D is perhaps TRBD1 (6 bases). Germline assignment: CDR1 WNHNN and CDR2 SYGVQD (reference sequence). The V end was cut by 3 bases, the J end by 4 bases, with 12 bases between. CDR3 length equals 14 residues. CDR3 coding DNA: TGCGCCAGCAGTGACACAGGGTTGGGCACTGAAGCTTTCTTT. This gives the protein CASSDTGLGTEAFF.

V usage is TRBV7-9 and J usage is TRBJ1-1; D possibly corresponds to TRBD1 (5 bases). The germline CDR1 and CDR2 sequences are SEHNR and FQNEAQ (reference sequence). V was clipped by 5 bases and J by 0 bases, with 19 bases between them. The CDR3 extends over 17 amino acids. CDR3 protein: CASSRVGRGSMNTEAFF. The DNA of the CDR3 is TGTGCCAGCAGCCGGGTAGGGAGGGGTTCTATGAACACTGAAGCTTTCTTT.